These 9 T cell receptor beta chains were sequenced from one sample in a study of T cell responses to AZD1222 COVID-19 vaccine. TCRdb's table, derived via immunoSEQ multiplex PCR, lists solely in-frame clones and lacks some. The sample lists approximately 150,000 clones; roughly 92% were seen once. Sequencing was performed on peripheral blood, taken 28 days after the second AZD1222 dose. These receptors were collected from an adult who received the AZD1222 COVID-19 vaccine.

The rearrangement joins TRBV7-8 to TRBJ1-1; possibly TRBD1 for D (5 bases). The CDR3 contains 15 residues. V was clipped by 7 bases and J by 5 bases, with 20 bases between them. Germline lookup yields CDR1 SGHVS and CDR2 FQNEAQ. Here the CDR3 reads CASIPVGGGETEAFF. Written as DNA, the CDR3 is TGTGCCAGCATCCCCGTGGGGGGGGGTGAGACTGAAGCTTTCTTT.

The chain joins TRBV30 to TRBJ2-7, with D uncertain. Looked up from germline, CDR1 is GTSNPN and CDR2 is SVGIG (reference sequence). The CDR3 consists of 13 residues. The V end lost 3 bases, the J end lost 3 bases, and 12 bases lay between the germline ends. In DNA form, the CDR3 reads TGTGCCTGGAGAAGGCCGTCGAACTACGAGCAGTACTTC. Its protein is CAWRRPSNYEQYF. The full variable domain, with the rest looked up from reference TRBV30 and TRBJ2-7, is SQTIHQWPATLVQPVGSPLSLECTVEGTSNPNLYWYRQAAGRGLQLLFYSVGIGQISSEVPQNLSASRPQDRQFILSSKKLLLSDSGFYLCAWRRPSNYEQYFGPGTRLTVT.

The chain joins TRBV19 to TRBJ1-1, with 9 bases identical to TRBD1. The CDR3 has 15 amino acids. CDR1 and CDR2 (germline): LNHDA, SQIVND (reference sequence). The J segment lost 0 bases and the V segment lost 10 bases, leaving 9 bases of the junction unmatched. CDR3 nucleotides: TGTGCCACCTCCGGGACAGGGACCCTGAACACTGAAGCTTTCTTT. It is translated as CATSGTGTLNTEAFF.

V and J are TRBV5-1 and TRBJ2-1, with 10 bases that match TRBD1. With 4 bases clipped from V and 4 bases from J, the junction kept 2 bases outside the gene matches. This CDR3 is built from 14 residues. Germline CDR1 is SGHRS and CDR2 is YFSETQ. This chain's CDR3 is CASSPGQGYNEQFF. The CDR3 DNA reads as TGCGCCAGCAGCCCGGGACAGGGGTACAATGAGCAGTTCTTC.

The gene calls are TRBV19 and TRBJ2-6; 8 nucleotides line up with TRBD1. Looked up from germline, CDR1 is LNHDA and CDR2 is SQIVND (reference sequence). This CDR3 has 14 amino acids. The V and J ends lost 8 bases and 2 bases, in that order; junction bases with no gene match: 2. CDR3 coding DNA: TGTGCCAGTGACAGGGGAACTGGGGCCAACGTCCTGACTTTC. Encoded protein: CASDRGTGANVLTF.

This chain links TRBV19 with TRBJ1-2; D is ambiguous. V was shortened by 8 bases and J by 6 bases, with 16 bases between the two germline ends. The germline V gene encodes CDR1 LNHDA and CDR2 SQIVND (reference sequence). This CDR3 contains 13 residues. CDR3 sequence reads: CASSPTRTDGYTF. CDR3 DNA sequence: TGTGCCAGTTCCCCCACTCGGACTGATGGCTACACCTTC.

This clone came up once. CDR3 DNA: TGCGCCAGCAGCCGAGGACAGGCCCCGGCAGATACGCAGTATTTT. It is translated as CASSRGQAPADTQYF. The chain joins TRBV4-3 to TRBJ2-3; 7 nucleotides align to TRBD1. V lost 4 bases and J lost 4; bases outside the gene matches: 8. CDR3 size: 15 residues. The germline CDR1 and CDR2 sequences are LGHNA and YSLEER.

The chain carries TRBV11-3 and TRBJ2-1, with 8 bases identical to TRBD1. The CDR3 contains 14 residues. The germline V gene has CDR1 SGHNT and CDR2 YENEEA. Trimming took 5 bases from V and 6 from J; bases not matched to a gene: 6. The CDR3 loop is CASSPMDRVNEQFF. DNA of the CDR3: TGTGCCAGCAGCCCGATGGACAGGGTCAATGAGCAGTTCTTC.

This chain's CDR3 is CASKREGPTGELFF. CDR3 nucleotide sequence: TGTGCCAGCAAGAGGGAGGGCCCTACCGGGGAGCTGTTTTTT. The chain uses TRBV2 and TRBJ2-2; 7 positions agree with TRBD2. Germline assignment: CDR1 SNHLY and CDR2 FYNNEI. This CDR3 region has 14 residues. V gave up 7 bases and J gave up 5 bases; unmatched junction bases: 7.